This T cell receptor (beta chain) comes out of a study of graft-versus-host responses after intestinal transplantation. Germline V gene sequence: CDR1 MDHEN, CDR2 SYDVKM. The CDR3 runs 13 residues. The V end lost 3 bases, the J end lost 3 bases, and 8 bases lay between the germline ends. On this clone: Its antigen is as yet unknown.

The assay was immunoSEQ multiplex PCR, and TCRdb's table has in-frame clones only and misses some. The sample includes about 97,000 clones, roughly 90% of them seen just once. Study results and caveats: Where graft-donor T cell macrochimerism was present, patients had high graft-versus-host to host-versus-graft clonal ratios in allografts. Association was observed between peak circulating GvH clone levels and early post-transplant HvG declines.

This chain connects TRBV28 to TRBJ2-5; D may be TRBD2 (6 bases). The sequence derives from a human donor who was the organ donor for an intestinal transplant. The material was unstimulated CD8+ T cells sorted from spleen or lymph node cells, obtained before transplant. Here the CDR3 reads CASSFTGEETQYF. The CDR3 DNA is TGTGCCAGCAGTTTCACGGGAGAAGAGACCCAGTACTTC.